Listed below are T cell receptor beta chains from one sample, sequenced in a study of blood T cell repertoires in COVID-19. Produced via immunoSEQ multiplex PCR; TCRdb's table is partial and in-frame only. The sample has 200,000 to 250,000 clones, more than 75% seen once. The sequenced sample was PBMCs or T cells enriched from blood (not recorded which). These receptors were obtained from a woman in her 50s who had recovered from COVID-19. CDR3s include the opening cysteine and the closing phenylalanine or tryptophan.

J	V	CDR3
TRBJ2-7	TRBV7-8	CASSLRVFYEQYF
TRBJ1-5	TRBV28	CASNEGGQPQHF
TRBJ2-1	TRBV4-1	CASSQAPRGGLAGGRGFF
TRBJ1-4	TRBV3-1/TRBV3-2	CASSLRGTGLEKLFF
TRBJ1-5	TRBV6-5	CASRPQGNQPQHF
TRBJ1-4	TRBV7-9	CASSLHRAGEKLFF
TRBJ1-1	TRBV4-2	CASSQESHPNTEAFF
TRBJ1-4	TRBV2	CASKFLKSGTVLF
TRBJ1-1	TRBV18	CASSPLQGTEAFF
TRBJ2-3	TRBV27	CASSLAGGADTQYF
TRBJ2-2	TRBV20-1	CSASVSGGGNTGELFF
TRBJ2-3	TRBV7-9	CASRLASGLGNTDTQYF
TRBJ2-3	TRBV14	CASSQDAGFTDTQYF
TRBJ1-4	TRBV5-8	CASSPRQGYEKLFF
TRBJ2-1	TRBV7-3	CASSLTRTSDNEQFF
TRBJ1-4	TRBV2	CASSRQGSDEKLFF
TRBJ2-1	TRBV11-3	CASSLGRALYNEQFF
TRBJ2-2	TRBV3-1/TRBV3-2	CASRLGLAGTGELFF
TRBJ1-3	TRBV6-6	CASSYGQGDTIYF
TRBJ2-7	TRBV5-5	CASSLGTGGILAYEQYF
TRBJ2-5	TRBV5-1	CASSLASGRQETQYF
TRBJ2-7	TRBV29-1	CSVPTAEGEQYF
TRBJ1-1	TRBV3-1/TRBV3-2	CASKGGAVPRSTEAFF
TRBJ2-2	TRBV27	CASSPRRSGKSGELFF
TRBJ1-1	TRBV9	CASSPGPTGVGNTEAFF
TRBJ2-7	TRBV7-2	CASSARGGTYEQYF
TRBJ1-2	TRBV19	CASSINGGPLSGYTF
TRBJ2-2	TRBV12-3/TRBV12-4	CASSFGSGELFF
TRBJ2-7	TRBV2	CASSGIQGYYEQYF
TRBJ2-7	TRBV6-2/TRBV6-3	CASSLPRDNYEQYF
TRBJ1-1	TRBV2	CASTSSRGNTEAFF
TRBJ2-3	TRBV10-3	CAISGQGWDTDTQYF
TRBJ1-1	TRBV10-3	CAISERGQGRGNTEAFF